This T cell receptor (beta chain) was sequenced for a study of blood T cell repertoires in COVID-19 (TCRdb year 2020). About the study as a whole: The collaborator samples originated in the United States, Italy and Spain and spanned the acute and convalescent phases of COVID-19. The prospective study material was composed of cDNA or gDNA derived from T cells, B-cell-depleted T cells, or PBMCs. Subjects who had been exposed to COVID-19, were actively infected with it, or had recovered from it provided the deeply sampled blood TCRbeta repertoires that made up the dataset. A freely available public database, intended as a resource for researchers studying the immune response to SARS-CoV-2, is where the repertoires were released. The samples were drawn from two sources: the first 160 participants of the ongoing ImmuneRACE study, and some 1,300 subjects contributed by 6 global collaborators. Nearly every sample came with metadata listing a de-identified subject ID, COVID-19 status, age in years and sex. Where HLA class I and class II types were available, the types were taken from metadata supplied by the sample provider, not from assay-based typing. Broader findings and caveats from the paper: How much clinical and demographic metadata was included differed by source and by participant, and the metadata was provided uncurated.

The immunoSEQ Assay, a bias-controlled multiplex PCR, was used to amplify TCRbeta CDR3 regions from genomic DNA. The source study handled its data this way. The number of nucleated cells in each sample was estimated by amplification of reference gene primers within the assay. Sequence reads were collapsed and filtered to measure the absolute abundance of every unique TCRbeta CDR3 rearrangement. Productive Simpson clonality was computed per sample as the square root of Simpson's diversity index over productive rearrangements. This is the immuneACCESS table as TCRdb keeps it, with only in-frame sequences that have V and J called. A part of the clones is gone; compared with another copy, unresolved V genes explain less than half, and the rest is unexplained. V and J calls and clone size are as listed in that table; D and trimming were resolved from the DNA. This sample comprises hundreds of thousands of clones, more than 80% of them detected only once. More than 0.8% of the sample rests with the top ten.

In the prospective study, participants were roughly 18 to 95 years old, resided in about two dozen geographic areas of the United States, and were enrolled through a virtual design. To assign participants to cohorts, the prospective study relied on clinical history that participants themselves reported in a screening survey and a study questionnaire. Recovered participants in ImmuneRACE Cohort 3 were defined as having two consecutive negative NP/OP PCR tests, clearance from a healthcare professional, or resolution of symptoms. Mobile phlebotomists in the prospective study collected whole blood, serum and a nasopharyngeal or oropharyngeal swab from every participant. Participants in the prospective study had the option to provide additional blood draws and questionnaires over a roughly 2-month period. Blood samples from the prospective study were shipped frozen or at room temperature prior to DNA extraction.

Regarding this clone: Its recognized antigen is unknown. The record has no base qualities; no much larger clone is one base away.

From the cysteine through the phenylalanine, the CDR3 covers 16 amino acids. The read is trimmed to its CDR3 DNA, 48 bases read in frame from base 1. Clipping removes 2 bases from V and 1 base from J, with 6 as the unmatched junction base count. CDR1 SGHAT and CDR2 FQNNGV were looked up in the germline V gene. The rearrangement joined TRBV11-2 to TRBJ2-3, and 7 bases in between align with TRBD1. The sample consisted of PBMCs or T cells enriched from blood (not recorded which). The clonotype was recovered from a man aged 18 to 29 who had recovered from COVID-19. The DNA reads TGTGCCAGCAGCTTACGCCTCGGACAGGGCACAGATACGCAGTATTTT. Translation gives CASSLRLGQGTDTQYF.